Below, 6 T cell receptor beta chains from the same sample are listed, as sequenced in a study of graft-versus-host responses after intestinal transplantation. TCRdb's table, derived via immunoSEQ multiplex PCR, lists solely in-frame clones and lacks some. Of over 45,000 clones in the sample, about 87% were seen once. The source material was PBMCs, sampled 26 days after transplant. The receptor set was obtained from a human patient who received an intestinal transplant, so some T cells may come from the graft donor.

This sequence joins TRBV10-2 and TRBJ2-3; a weak D match, TRBD2 (6 bases). The CDR3 contains 16 residues. Deletions cut 2 bases from V and 2 bases from J, with 14 bases between. The germline gives CDR1 WSHSY, CDR2 SAAADI. The CDR3 loop reads CASSERASDLTDTQYF. The CDR3 DNA sequence: TGCGCCAGCAGTGAGCGGGCTAGCGACCTCACAGATACGCAGTATTTT.

The J gene is TRBJ2-1, the V gene TRBV10-1; TRBD1 matches 7 bases. Germline-derived CDR1 and CDR2 are WNHNN and SYGVQD (reference sequence). The CDR3 length is 15 residues. J was trimmed by 4 bases and V by 4 bases; bases with no gene match: 7. The CDR3 nucleotides are TGCGCCAGCAGTGCAAGAGGGGGCTCTTACAATGAGCAGTTCTTC. It specifies CASSARGGSYNEQFF.

The chain carries TRBV13 and TRBJ2-1; 10 bases align to TRBD2. Per germline, CDR1 PRHDT and CDR2 FYEKMQ (reference sequence). With V trimmed by 5 bases and J by 2 bases, 12 bases remained unmatched. This CDR3 comprises 18 residues. For the CDR3, the DNA is TGTGCCAGCAGCCAGAATCCCCTAGCGGGGGATACCTACAATGAGCAGTTCTTC. It encodes CASSQNPLAGDTYNEQFF.

The V and J genes are TRBV28 and TRBJ1-5, with a tentative D call TRBD1 (5 bases). CDR1 is MDHEN, CDR2 SYDVKM, per germline. V lost 6 bases and J 7 bases, leaving 19 bases between the germline ends. This CDR3 has 15 residues. The CDR3 DNA reads as TGTGCCAGCAGAGAACTACAGGAGATTAGGCAGCCCCAGCATTTT. Protein sequence: CASRELQEIRQPQHF.

The V and J genes are TRBV7-8 and TRBJ2-7; 7 nucleotides align to TRBD1. V gave up 1 base and J gave up 2 bases; unmatched junction bases: 2. Germline CDR1 SGHVS, CDR2 FQNEAQ. CDR3 length: 14 residues. As DNA, the CDR3 is TGTGCCAGCAGCTTAGACAGGGGAACCTACGAGCAGTACTTC. Translating it yields CASSLDRGTYEQYF.

This chain uses TRBV7-9 with TRBJ1-2; 10 positions agree with TRBD1. The CDR3 totals 12 residues. CDR1 SEHNR and CDR2 FQNEAQ come from the germline V gene (reference sequence). The ends lost 10 bases at V and 4 bases at J; junction bases unmatched: 3. The CDR3 nucleotides are TGTGCCACCGGGACAGGGGTCTATGGCTACACCTTC. Translation: CATGTGVYGYTF.